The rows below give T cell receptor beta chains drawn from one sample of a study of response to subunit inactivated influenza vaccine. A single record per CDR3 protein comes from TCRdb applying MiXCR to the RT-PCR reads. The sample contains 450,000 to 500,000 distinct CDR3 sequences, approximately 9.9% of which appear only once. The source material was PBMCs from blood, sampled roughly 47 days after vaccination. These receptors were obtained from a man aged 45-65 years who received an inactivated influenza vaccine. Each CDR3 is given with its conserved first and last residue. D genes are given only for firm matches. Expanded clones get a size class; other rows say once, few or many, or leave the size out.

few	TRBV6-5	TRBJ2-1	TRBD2	TGTGCCAGCAGTTACGAGCGGGGGATCTACAATGAGCAGTTCTTC	CASSYERGIYNEQFF
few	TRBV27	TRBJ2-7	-	TGTGCCAGCAGTTTGACCGGGGACGTCGGCTACGAGCAGTACTTC	CASSLTGDVGYEQYF
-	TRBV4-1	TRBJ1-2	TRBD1	TGCGCCAGCAGCCAATTTTTGACCGGGACAGCCTATGGCTACACCTTC	CASSQFLTGTAYGYTF
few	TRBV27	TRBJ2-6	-	TGTGCCAGCAGTTTATTCGTGGCTGGGGCCAACGTCCTGACTTTC	CASSLFVAGANVLTF
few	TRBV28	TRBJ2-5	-	TGTGCCAGCAGACCAGGCAGGCTGGAGACCCAGTACTTC	CASRPGRLETQYF
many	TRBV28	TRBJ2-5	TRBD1	TGTGCCAGCAGTCTCCGGGACAGGGTGCACTTC	CASSLRDRVHF
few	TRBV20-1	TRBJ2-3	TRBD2	TGCAGTGCTAGATTGATGCTAGCGGGAGGAACAGATACGCAGTATTTT	CSARLMLAGGTDTQYF
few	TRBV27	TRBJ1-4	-	TGTGCCAGCAGTTCCATGGGGACACATAATGAAAAACTGTTTTTT	CASSSMGTHNEKLFF
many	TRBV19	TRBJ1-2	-	TGTGCCAGTAGCACCATACCGACAGGCCTTTACACCTTC	CASSTIPTGLYTF
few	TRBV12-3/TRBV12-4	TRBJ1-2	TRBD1	TGTGCCAGCAGTCAAAACAGGGGACCTGGCTACACCTTC	CASSQNRGPGYTF
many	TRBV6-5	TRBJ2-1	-	TGTGCCAGCAGTTACTCCGACGGGGACAATGAGCAGTTCTTC	CASSYSDGDNEQFF
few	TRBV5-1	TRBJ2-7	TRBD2	TGCGCCAGCAGCTTGGCGTCTAGCGGAAAGTACGAGCAGTACTTC	CASSLASSGKYEQYF
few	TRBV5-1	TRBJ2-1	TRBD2	TGCGCCAGCAGCTTGGCCCCGGGGGGGCACTTGTTCTTC	CASSLAPGGHLFF
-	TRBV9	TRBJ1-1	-	TGTGCCAGCAGCCCGAGGGGACACCAAGAAGCTTTCTTT	CASSPRGHQEAFF
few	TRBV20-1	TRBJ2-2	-	TGCAGTGCTGTGGGGACTTCCACCAACACCGGGGAGCTGTTTTTT	CSAVGTSTNTGELFF
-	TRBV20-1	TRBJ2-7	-	TGCAGTGCTCCCGCGCCTAAAGGACTGAACTCCTACGAGCAGTACTTC	CSAPAPKGLNSYEQYF
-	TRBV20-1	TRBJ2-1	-	TGCAGTGCTAGAGGCCCCATTAATCTTCTCTACAATGAGCAGTTCTTC	CSARGPINLLYNEQFF
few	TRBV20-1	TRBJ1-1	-	TGCAGTGCTAGAGCGGGACACAAGAACACTGAAGCTTTCTTT	CSARAGHKNTEAFF
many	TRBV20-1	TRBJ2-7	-	TGCAGTGGATGGAGGGCCGGCAACGAGCAGTACTTC	CSGWRAGNEQYF
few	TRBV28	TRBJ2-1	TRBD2	TGTGCCAGCGAAAGAGCGGGGGGGAGTAATGAGCAGTTCTTC	CASERAGGSNEQFF
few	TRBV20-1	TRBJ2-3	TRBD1	TGCAGTGCTCGGCAACCCTCGGACAGGGCCTGGCTCTATTTT	CSARQPSDRAWLYF
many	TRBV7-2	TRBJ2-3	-	TGTGCCAGCAGCTTATTAGGAGCGACAGATACGCAGTATTTT	CASSLLGATDTQYF
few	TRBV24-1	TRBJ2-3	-	TGTGCCACCAGTGATCCAGGGACGGACAGCACAGATACGCAGTATTTT	CATSDPGTDSTDTQYF
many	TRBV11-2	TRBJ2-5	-	TGTGCCAGCAGCCGATCGACGGGCAGACTAAGGCTGGTAGAGACCCAGTACTTC	CASSRSTGRLRLVETQYF
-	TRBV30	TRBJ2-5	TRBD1	TGTGCCTGGAGTGTACGTGGGACAGCGGACTTC	CAWSVRGTADF
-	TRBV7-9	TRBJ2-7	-	TGTGCCAGCAAGCTTGGCAGCTCCTACGAGCAGTACTTC	CASKLGSSYEQYF
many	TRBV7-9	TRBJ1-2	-	TGTGCCAGCAGCTTCGGGGGGCCCGGCTACACCTTC	CASSFGGPGYTF
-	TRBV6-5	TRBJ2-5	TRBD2	TGTGCCAGCAGCAGTAGCGGGGGGGTTCAAGAGACCCAGTACTTC	CASSSSGGVQETQYF
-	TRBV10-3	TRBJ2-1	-	TGTGCCACCAGTCGGGGCGCAGGTTCTCGTAGGCTCAATGAGCAGTTCTTC	CATSRGAGSRRLNEQFF
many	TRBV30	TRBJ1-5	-	TGTGCCTGGAGGGATGGGACTGAGAATCAGCCCCAGCATTTT	CAWRDGTENQPQHF
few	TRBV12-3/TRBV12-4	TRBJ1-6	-	TGTGCCAGCAGTTTTAGTCCAATCGTCTCACCCCTCCACTTT	CASSFSPIVSPLHF
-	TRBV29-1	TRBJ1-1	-	TGCAGCGTTTTAAGAACCCCAAAGTCCACTGAAGCTTTCTTT	CSVLRTPKSTEAFF
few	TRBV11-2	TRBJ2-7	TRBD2	TGTGCCAGCAGCTTAGGGGAGGGTGCCTACGAGCAGTACTTC	CASSLGEGAYEQYF
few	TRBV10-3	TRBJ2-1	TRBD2	TGTGCCATCAGGGGGGGGACTAGCGGCCGAGGGAGGAATGAGCAGTTCTTC	CAIRGGTSGRGRNEQFF
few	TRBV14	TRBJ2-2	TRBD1	TGTGCCAGCAGCCAGTCCGGGACAGGGTGGTCCAACACCGGGGAGCTGTTTTTT	CASSQSGTGWSNTGELFF
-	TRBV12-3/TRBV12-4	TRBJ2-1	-	TGTGCCAGCAGGACCGACAGCGGCTCCTACAATGAGCAGTTCTTC	CASRTDSGSYNEQFF
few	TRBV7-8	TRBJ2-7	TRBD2	TGTGCCAGCAGCTTGGGTAGCGGGGGGGAGGCCTACGAGCAGTACTTC	CASSLGSGGEAYEQYF
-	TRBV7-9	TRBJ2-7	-	TGTGCCAGCAGTCCCGCTCCCGACGGGAAATACGAGCAGTACTTC	CASSPAPDGKYEQYF
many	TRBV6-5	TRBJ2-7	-	TGTGCCAGCAGTTACTCTTCCGTAGCTAGGGTACCCTACGAGCAGTACTTC	CASSYSSVARVPYEQYF
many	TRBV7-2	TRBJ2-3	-	TGTGCCAGCAGCGCCCAGGGGAGGGGAGATACGCAGTATTTT	CASSAQGRGDTQYF
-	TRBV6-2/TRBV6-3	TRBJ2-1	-	TGTGCCAGCAGCCTTGTGCAAAAGCAGTTCTTC	CASSLVQKQFF
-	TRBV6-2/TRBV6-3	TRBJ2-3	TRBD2	TGTGCCAGCGCCCAACTAGCGGAACCCACAGATACGCAGTATTTT	CASAQLAEPTDTQYF
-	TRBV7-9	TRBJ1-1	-	TGTGCCAGCAGCTTAGATGGGACACAGAACACTGAAGCTTTCTTT	CASSLDGTQNTEAFF
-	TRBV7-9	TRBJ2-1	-	TGTGCCAGCAGCTGGGGTTATGGGAATGAGCAGTTCTTC	CASSWGYGNEQFF